This T cell receptor (beta chain) was observed in a study of radiotherapy plus CTLA-4 blockade in lung cancer. Study conclusions and caveats: TCR clones from tumors expanded in blood after radiotherapy plus ipilimumab.

This clone has just a few counts. Its antigen remains unidentified. This CDR3 has 12 amino acids. Trimming stripped 2 bases from V and 7 bases from J, with 3 bases between. CDR1 and CDR2 from the germline V gene are SGHTA and FQGNSA. Sequenced by immunoSEQ multiplex PCR; TCRdb stores in-frame clones only, minus some. The data show tens of thousands of clones, approximately 67% seen once. The sequence was obtained from a human donor with non-small cell lung cancer whose response to radiotherapy plus ipilimumab could not be evaluated. The V and J genes are TRBV7-2 and TRBJ1-6; D remains ambiguous. Source: peripheral blood, taken from a patient treated with radiotherapy plus ipilimumab. CDR3 protein: CASSLQNSPLHF. The CDR3, as DNA: TGTGCCAGCAGCTTACAGAATTCACCCCTCCACTTT. Looking up the rest from reference TRBV7-2 and TRBJ1-6 gives the full variable domain: GAGVSQSPSNKVTEKGKDVELRCDPISGHTALYWYRQSLGQGLEFLIYFQGNSAPDKSGLPSDRFSAERTGGSVSTLTIQRTQQEDSAVYLCASSLQNSPLHFGNGTRLTVT.